The 25 T cell receptor beta chains below were found in one sample sequenced in a study of blood T cells in healthy people across ages (dated by TCRdb to the mid-2010s). To prepare the library, 5' RACE was applied. Sequencing used an Illumina HiSeq 2500. A second PCR of about 7 to 12 cycles was run with a J-beta primer mix and a sample-barcoded 5' primer. Using fastp at Q25 and MiXCR, TCRdb reprocessed the public reads and kept productive beta chains. Rows merge per CDR3 protein into single entries with the most common DNA and genes. Here the sample has about 1.7 million distinct CDR3 sequences; 28% occur a single time. The leading ten clones occupy 7.7% of the sample. The specimen was blood. All receptors derive from a woman under 40 in good health.

This clonotype was recorded at least ten times. The chain combines TRBV20-1 with TRBJ2-3; 7 nucleotides align to TRBD2. The germline CDR1 and CDR2 sequences are DFQATT and SNEGSKA (reference sequence). The CDR3 extends over 15 amino acids. After removal of 1 base from V and 0 bases from J, the junction contained 4 bases not matched to a gene. The CDR3 DNA is TGCAGTGCTAGAGGCCTAGCGGTGAGCACAGATACGCAGTATTTT. Amino acid sequence: CSARGLAVSTDTQYF.

V usage is TRBV28 and J usage is TRBJ1-5, with D perhaps matching TRBD1 (6 bases). The V gene's germline CDR1 is MDHEN and CDR2 SYDVKM. The CDR3 is 15 amino acids. V shed 3 bases and J shed 7 bases, with 16 bases lying between them. In nucleotides, the CDR3 is TGTGCCAGCAGTTTTCCTACAGGGTATACGCAGCCCCAGCATTTT. Protein product: CASSFPTGYTQPQHF.

This clonotype was picked up a small number of times. The chain combines TRBV20-1 with TRBJ1-1; a weak D match, TRBD1 (5 bases). The CDR3 consists of 12 residues. The germline CDR1 and CDR2 sequences are DFQATT and SNEGSKA (reference sequence). The V end lost 6 bases, the J end lost 4 bases, and 12 bases lay between the germline ends. The CDR3 bases are TGCAGTGCGCAGCCGGGACCCACTGAAGCTTTCTTT. Encoded protein: CSAQPGPTEAFF.

The chain employs TRBV12-3 or TRBV12-4 and TRBJ1-5, with 7 bases fitting TRBD1. V shed 6 bases, J shed 3 bases, and the junction held 8 bases outside the gene matches. The CDR3 has 15 residues. Written as DNA, the CDR3 is TGTGCCAGCAGCACGAGGGGACAGCCCAATCAGCCCCAGCATTTT. This translates into CASSTRGQPNQPQHF.

Concerning this clonotype itself: The junction and the germline gene differ at one end; a read error may be behind it. CDR3 sequence reads: CASSFSSSYKEQFF. CDR3 nucleotide sequence: TGCGCCAGCAGCTTCTCCAGCTCCTACAAAGAGCAGTTCTTC. The J gene is TRBJ2-1, the V gene TRBV5-1, with no clear D. CDR1 and CDR2 (germline): SGHRS, YFSETQ. The CDR3 contains 14 residues.

The V and J genes are TRBV5-1 and TRBJ2-5; D gene ambiguous. Looked up from germline, CDR1 is SGHRS and CDR2 is YFSETQ. This CDR3 spans 14 amino acids. Trimming removed 0 bases at V and 1 base at J, with 7 bases between. CDR3 residues: CASSLGDFQETQYF. The CDR3 DNA reads TGCGCCAGCAGCTTGGGCGACTTCCAAGAGACCCAGTACTTC. Drawing the rest from reference TRBV5-1 and TRBJ2-5, the complete variable domain is KAGVTQTPRYLIKTRGQQVTLSCSPISGHRSVSWYQQTPGQGLQFLFEYFSETQRNKGNFPGRFSGRQFSNSRSEMNVSTLELGDSALYLCASSLGDFQETQYFGPGTRLLVL.

The rearrangement joins TRBV12-3 or TRBV12-4 to TRBJ1-1; 9 bases agree with TRBD1. The J segment lost 1 base and the V segment lost 6 bases, leaving 12 bases of the junction unmatched. The CDR3 extends over 17 amino acids. CDR3 nucleotides: TGTGCCAGCAGACCGGGACAGGGCGCGCCGGGGAACACTGAAGCTTTCTTT. It codes for CASRPGQGAPGNTEAFF.

The chain has TRBV28 and TRBJ1-5, with D unclear. CDR3 length equals 16 residues. V was clipped by 5 bases and J by 4 bases, with 18 bases between them. CDR1 and CDR2 (germline): MDHEN, SYDVKM. The CDR3 is CASSPPGTWRNQPQHF. For the CDR3, the DNA is TGTGCCAGCAGTCCCCCCGGAACATGGAGAAATCAGCCCCAGCATTTT.

Only a few counts were recorded for this clonotype. The chain carries TRBV7-9 and TRBJ1-2; 8 bases line up with TRBD1. The length of the CDR3 is 15 residues. CDR1 and CDR2 (germline): SEHNR, FQNEAQ (reference sequence). Trimming cost V 5 bases and J 2 bases; bases outside gene matches: 7. In nucleotides, the CDR3 is TGTGCCAGCAGCCCGGGACAGGCTTCGAACTATGGCTACACCTTC. Its translation is CASSPGQASNYGYTF.

The V gene is TRBV20-1, the J gene TRBJ2-7; 10 nucleotides line up with TRBD2. Germline V lookup: CDR1 DFQATT, CDR2 SNEGSKA (reference sequence). The trim removed 4 bases at V and 5 bases at J, leaving 17 bases unmatched. The CDR3 spans 17 residues. The CDR3 sequence: CSATGTSAKRRGDEQYF. For the CDR3, the DNA is TGCAGTGCTACTGGGACTAGCGCCAAGAGAAGGGGCGACGAGCAGTACTTC.

There are a few counts of this clonotype. CDR3 sequence (DNA): TGCAGTGCCCACCACAGGGAGTACGAGCAGTACTTC. Translating gives CSAHHREYEQYF. The chain uses TRBV20-1 and TRBJ2-7; TRBD1 might be the D (6 bases). The germline V and J ends were trimmed by 6 bases and 4 bases, with 13 bases remaining between them. The germline V gene has CDR1 DFQATT and CDR2 SNEGSKA (reference sequence). The CDR3 has 12 residues.

This clonotype was seen ten or more times. This chain connects TRBV29-1 to TRBJ2-1; D remains ambiguous. Germline V gives CDR1 SQVTM, CDR2 ANQGSEA. Trimming stripped 6 bases from V and 5 bases from J, with 8 bases between. The CDR3 contains 11 residues. CDR3 region: CSVFRNNEQFF. The CDR3 nucleotides are TGCAGCGTGTTTAGGAACAATGAGCAGTTCTTC.

The V and J genes are TRBV7-3 and TRBJ2-1; TRBD2 is a possible D gene (7 bases). The V end lost 6 bases, the J end lost 9 bases, and 15 bases lay between the germline ends. The CDR3 is made up of 13 amino acids. Looked up from germline, CDR1 is SGHTA and CDR2 is FQGTGA. CDR3 coding DNA: TGTGCCAGCAGAGCGGCAGGGGAGGGTGAGCAGTTCTTC. Its protein product is CASRAAGEGEQFF.

The table lists this clonotype with many counts. An end of the junction differs from the germline gene, which may be a read error. This sequence joins TRBV5-1 and TRBJ2-5, with 8 positions matching TRBD1. The germline CDR1 and CDR2 sequences are SGHRS and YFSETQ. CDR3 length equals 14 residues. For the CDR3, the DNA is TGTGCCAGCAGTTTGACAGGGGCGGGAGAGACCCAGTACTTC. Translation: CASSLTGAGETQYF.

The V call is TRBV7-9, the J call TRBJ2-1; TRBD2 aligns across 10 bases. CDR3 size: 15 residues. Germline values: CDR1 SEHNR, CDR2 FQNEAQ (reference sequence). V shed 1 base and J 9 bases; nucleotides not matched to a gene: 6. CDR3 amino acids: CASSLGSGRAAEQFF. In DNA form, the CDR3 reads TGTGCCAGCAGCTTAGGGAGCGGGAGGGCCGCTGAGCAGTTCTTC.

This clonotype was counted at least ten times. The CDR3, as DNA: TGCAGTGCTGTTACTAGCGCGATGGAGACCCAGTACTTC. It translates to CSAVTSAMETQYF. J is TRBJ2-5 and V is TRBV20-1; 7 nucleotides match TRBD2. Trimming took 5 bases from V and 5 from J; bases not matched to a gene: 8. The germline CDR1 and CDR2 sequences are DFQATT and SNEGSKA (reference sequence). The CDR3 extends over 13 amino acids.

This clonotype was detected a few times. The CDR3 reads CASTRRGDEQYF. In nucleotides, the CDR3 is TGTGCCAGCACCAGACGGGGGGACGAGCAGTACTTC. This chain connects TRBV7-2 to TRBJ2-4; 7 nucleotides agree with TRBD2. The DNA matches TRBJ2-7 better at its end, which makes the J call doubtful. In germline, CDR1 is SGHTA, CDR2 FQGNSA. The CDR3 is made up of 12 amino acids.

In this sample, this clonotype turned up many times. The rearrangement joins TRBV20-1 to TRBJ2-7, with D perhaps given as TRBD1 or TRBD2 (6 bases each). This CDR3 has 15 amino acids. V lost 1 base and J lost 4, with 17 bases in between. Per the germline V gene, CDR1 is DFQATT and CDR2 is SNEGSKA (reference sequence). The CDR3 bases are TGCAGTGCTAGAGGGGAAGGGGGGACCAGTTACGAGCAGTACTTC. Protein: CSARGEGGTSYEQYF.

This clonotype was seen a handful of times. The CDR3 is CASSYVQGNHDEQFF. CDR3 nucleotide sequence: TGTGCCAGCAGCTATGTACAGGGAAACCACGATGAGCAGTTCTTC. This rearrangement joins TRBV7-2 to TRBJ2-1; D is possibly TRBD1 (6 bases). The CDR3 totals 15 residues. Germline CDR1 reads SGHTA; CDR2 reads FQGNSA. V was clipped by 4 bases and J by 8 bases, with 18 bases between them.

CDR3 nucleotide sequence: TGCGCCAGCAGCCAAGTACAGGGGGCTCGTGAAAAACTGTTTTTT. Amino acid sequence: CASSQVQGAREKLFF. This chain joins TRBV4-1 and TRBJ1-4, with TRBD1 matching 9 bases. Germline-derived CDR1 and CDR2 are MGHRA and YSYEKL. The CDR3 length is 15 residues. Trimming cost V 1 base and J 7 bases; bases outside gene matches: 4.

The J gene is TRBJ1-4, the V gene TRBV20-1, with 10 nucleotides matching TRBD1. The ends lost 6 bases at V and 8 bases at J; junction bases unmatched: 9. This CDR3 has 14 residues. From germline, CDR1 is DFQATT and CDR2 SNEGSKA (reference sequence). The CDR3 sequence is CSAMDRGIAEKLFF. The CDR3 DNA reads TGCAGTGCGATGGACAGGGGGATAGCAGAAAAACTGTTTTTT.

This clonotype was found a few times. This chain connects TRBV2 to TRBJ2-3; D gene unclear. Germline loops: CDR1 SNHLY, CDR2 FYNNEI. The length of the CDR3 is 13 residues. The ends were cut back, 3 bases at V and 4 bases at J, with 8 bases in the middle. The CDR3 loop reads CASSDSLPDTQYF. CDR3 nucleotide sequence: TGTGCCAGCAGTGATTCGCTCCCAGATACGCAGTATTTT.

This clonotype was counted at least ten times. The rearrangement links TRBV7-9 to TRBJ1-2, with D tentatively TRBD1 (5 bases). Germline V lookup: CDR1 SEHNR, CDR2 FQNEAQ (reference sequence). With 2 bases removed from V and 4 bases from J, the gap between germline ends came to 17 bases. The CDR3 spans 16 residues. Written as DNA, the CDR3 is TGTGCCAGCAGCTTACCGGGACCCATCGGAGCCTATGGCTACACCTTC. Residues: CASSLPGPIGAYGYTF.

As to this clonotype: This may be a read error: a much more frequent sequence differs by one nucleotide. The chain links TRBV20-1 to TRBJ2-5, with 10 bases that match TRBD2. Germline-derived CDR1 and CDR2 are DFQATT and SNEGSKA (reference sequence). J was trimmed by 5 bases and V by 3 bases; bases with no gene match: 12. This CDR3 comprises 16 residues. CDR3 residues: CSASLAASGSMETQYF. The CDR3 coding sequence is TGCAGTGCTAGTCTGGCGGCTAGCGGGAGTATGGAGACCCAGTACTTC.

CDR3 coding DNA: TGCGCCAGCAGAGTGGGAGTCAGAATTAACACAGATACGCAGTACTTC. Protein sequence: CASRVGVRINTDTQYF. This chain uses TRBV4-1 with TRBJ2-5; a possible D gene is TRBD2 (5 bases). Germline V gene sequence: CDR1 MGHRA, CDR2 YSYEKL. Trimming cost V 6 bases and J 11 bases, with 28 bases left between them. The CDR3 is made up of 16 amino acids.